The clone carrying this TCR beta chain was detected only once. Seattle cases were enrolled at active infection and followed longitudinally. The data were obtained in a study of blood T cell repertoires in COVID-19. Study-wide background: Samples taken during acute and convalescent COVID-19 were collected in the United States, Italy and Spain.

Source study methods: How many nucleated cells were present was estimated from reference gene primer amplification. Assay: immunoSEQ multiplex PCR; the TCRdb copy retains only in-frame clones and omits some. V and J calls and clone size are as listed in that table; D and trimming were resolved from the DNA. The sample lists more than 350,000 clones, roughly 90% occurring once. The receptor was isolated from a young woman with COVID-19, enrolled during active disease. Sample: peripheral blood.

CDR3 DNA: TGTGCAGTGGACAGGAAGAACTATGGCTACACCTTC. This gives the protein CAVDRKNYGYTF. This chain links TRBV30 with TRBJ1-2, with 7 bases that match TRBD1. This CDR3 is 12 amino acids long. CDR1 is GTSNPN, CDR2 SVGIG, per germline (reference sequence). Together with reference TRBV30 and TRBJ1-2, the CDR3 gives the full variable domain: SQTIHQWPATLVQPVGSPLSLECTVEGTSNPNLYWYRQAAGRGLQLLFYSVGIGQISSEVPQNLSASRPQDRQFILSSKKLLLSDSGFYLCAVDRKNYGYTFGSGTRLTVV.